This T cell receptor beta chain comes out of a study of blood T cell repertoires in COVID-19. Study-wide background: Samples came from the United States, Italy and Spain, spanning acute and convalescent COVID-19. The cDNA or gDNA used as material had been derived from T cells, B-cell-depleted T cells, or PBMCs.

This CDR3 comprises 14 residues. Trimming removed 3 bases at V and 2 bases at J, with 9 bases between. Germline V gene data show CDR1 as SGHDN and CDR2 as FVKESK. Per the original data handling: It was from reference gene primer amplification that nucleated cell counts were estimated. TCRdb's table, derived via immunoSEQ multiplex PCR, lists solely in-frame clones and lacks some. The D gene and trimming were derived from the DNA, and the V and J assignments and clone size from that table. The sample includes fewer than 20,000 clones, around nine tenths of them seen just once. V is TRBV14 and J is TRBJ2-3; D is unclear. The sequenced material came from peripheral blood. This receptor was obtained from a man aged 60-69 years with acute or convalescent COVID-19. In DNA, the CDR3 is TGTGCCAGCAGCCATAGGCGGAACACAGATACGCAGTATTTT. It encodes CASSHRRNTDTQYF. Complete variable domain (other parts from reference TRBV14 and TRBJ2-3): EAGVTQFPSHSVIEKGQTVTLRCDPISGHDNLYWYRRVMGKEIKFLLHFVKESKQDESGMPNNRFLAERTGGTYSTLKVQPAELEDSGVYFCASSHRRNTDTQYFGPGTRLTVL.